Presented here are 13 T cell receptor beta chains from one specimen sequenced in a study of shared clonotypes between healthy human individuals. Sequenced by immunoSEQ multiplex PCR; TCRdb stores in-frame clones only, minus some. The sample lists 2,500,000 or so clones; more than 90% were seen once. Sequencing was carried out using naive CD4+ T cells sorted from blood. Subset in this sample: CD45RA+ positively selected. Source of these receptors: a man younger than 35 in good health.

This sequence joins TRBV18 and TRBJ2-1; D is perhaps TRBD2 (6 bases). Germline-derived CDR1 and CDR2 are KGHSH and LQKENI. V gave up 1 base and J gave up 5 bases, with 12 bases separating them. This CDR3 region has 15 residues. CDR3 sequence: CASSPLAVLNNEQFF. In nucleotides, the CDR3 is TGTGCCAGCTCACCACTAGCGGTCCTTAACAATGAGCAGTTCTTC.

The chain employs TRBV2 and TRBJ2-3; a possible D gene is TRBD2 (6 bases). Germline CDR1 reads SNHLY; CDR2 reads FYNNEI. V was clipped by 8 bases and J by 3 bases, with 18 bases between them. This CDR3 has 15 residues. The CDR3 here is CASSWDSIGTDTQYF. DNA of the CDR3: TGTGCCAGCTCCTGGGACTCAATTGGAACAGATACGCAGTATTTT. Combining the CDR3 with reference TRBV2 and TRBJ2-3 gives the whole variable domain EPEVTQTPSHQVTQMGQEVILRCVPISNHLYFYWYRQILGQKVEFLVSFYNNEISEKSEIFDDQFSVERPDGSNFTLKIRSTKLEDSAMYFCASSWDSIGTDTQYFGPGTRLTVL.

The CDR3 DNA reads as TGTGCCAGCAGCTTAGTGGAGGGGCAGTATTTT. Translation: CASSLVEGQYF. The chain has TRBV11-2 and TRBJ2-3, with TRBD2 as a possible D gene (6 bases). The CDR3 spans 11 residues. Germline CDR1 is SGHAT and CDR2 is FQNNGV. V shed 1 base and J shed 11 bases, with 7 bases lying between them.

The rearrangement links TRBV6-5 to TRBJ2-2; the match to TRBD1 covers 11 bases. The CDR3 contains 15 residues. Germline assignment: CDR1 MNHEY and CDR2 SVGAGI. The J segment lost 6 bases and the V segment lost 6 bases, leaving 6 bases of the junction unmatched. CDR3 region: CASRSGTGGAGELFF. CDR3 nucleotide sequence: TGTGCCAGCAGATCCGGGACAGGGGGGGCCGGGGAGCTGTTTTTT.

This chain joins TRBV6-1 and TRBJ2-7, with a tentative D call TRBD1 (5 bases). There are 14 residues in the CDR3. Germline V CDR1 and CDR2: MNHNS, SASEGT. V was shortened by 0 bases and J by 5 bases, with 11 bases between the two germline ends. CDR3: CASSEAPGIDEQYF. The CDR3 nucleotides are TGTGCCAGCAGTGAAGCGCCAGGGATCGACGAGCAGTACTTC.

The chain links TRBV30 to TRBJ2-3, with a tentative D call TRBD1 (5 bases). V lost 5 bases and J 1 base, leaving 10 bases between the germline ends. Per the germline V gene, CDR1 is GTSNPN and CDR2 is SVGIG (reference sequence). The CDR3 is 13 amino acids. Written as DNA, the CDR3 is TGTGCCTGGGCCAGGGTTGGCACAGATACGCAGTATTTT. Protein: CAWARVGTDTQYF.

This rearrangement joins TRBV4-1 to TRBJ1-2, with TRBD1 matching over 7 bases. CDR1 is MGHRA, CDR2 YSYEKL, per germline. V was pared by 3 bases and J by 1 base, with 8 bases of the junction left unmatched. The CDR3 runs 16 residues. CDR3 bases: TGCGCCAGCAGCCATCGACGGGACAGTCTTAACTATGGCTACACCTTC. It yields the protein CASSHRRDSLNYGYTF.

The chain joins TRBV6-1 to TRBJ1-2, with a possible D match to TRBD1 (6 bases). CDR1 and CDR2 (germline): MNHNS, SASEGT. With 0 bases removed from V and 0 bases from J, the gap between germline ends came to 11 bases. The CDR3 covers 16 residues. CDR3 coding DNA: TGTGCCAGCAGTGAAGCCTACGGGGGCGCTAACTATGGCTACACCTTC. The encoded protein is CASSEAYGGANYGYTF.

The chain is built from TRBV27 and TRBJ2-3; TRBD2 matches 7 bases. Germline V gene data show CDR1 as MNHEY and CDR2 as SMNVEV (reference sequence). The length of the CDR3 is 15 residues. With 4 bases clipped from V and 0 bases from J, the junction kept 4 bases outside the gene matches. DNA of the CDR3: TGTGCCAGCAGTTCGCCGGGAGGAAGCACAGATACGCAGTATTTT. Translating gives CASSSPGGSTDTQYF.

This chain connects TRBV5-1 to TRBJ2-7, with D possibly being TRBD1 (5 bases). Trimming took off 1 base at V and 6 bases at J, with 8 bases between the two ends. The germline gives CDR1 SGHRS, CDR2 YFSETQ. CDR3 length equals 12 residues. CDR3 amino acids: CASSLKGVEQYF. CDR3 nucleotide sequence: TGCGCCAGCAGCTTGAAAGGGGTCGAGCAGTACTTC.

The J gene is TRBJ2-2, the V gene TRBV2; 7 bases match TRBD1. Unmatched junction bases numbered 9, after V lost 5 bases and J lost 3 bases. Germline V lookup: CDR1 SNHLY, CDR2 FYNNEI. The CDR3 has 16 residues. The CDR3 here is CASSSSRGSHTGELFF. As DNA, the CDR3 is TGTGCCAGCAGTTCCTCCAGGGGGTCACACACCGGGGAGCTGTTTTTT.

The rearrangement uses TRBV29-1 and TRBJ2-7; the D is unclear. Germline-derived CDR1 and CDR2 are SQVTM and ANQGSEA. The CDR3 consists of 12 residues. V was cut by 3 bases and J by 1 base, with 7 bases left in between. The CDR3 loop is CSVDVGSYEQYF. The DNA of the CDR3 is TGCAGCGTTGATGTTGGATCCTACGAGCAGTACTTC.

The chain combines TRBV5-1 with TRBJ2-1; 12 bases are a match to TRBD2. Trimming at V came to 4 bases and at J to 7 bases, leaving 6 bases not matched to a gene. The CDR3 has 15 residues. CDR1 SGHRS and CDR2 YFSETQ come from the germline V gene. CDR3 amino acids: CASSPGLAGGNEQFF. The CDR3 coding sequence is TGCGCCAGCAGCCCGGGACTAGCGGGTGGGAATGAGCAGTTCTTC.